This TCR beta chain was retrieved from a study of cytomegalovirus exposure and HLA in healthy donors. The study's findings and limits: Most of the TCR beta V segments (in an earlier analysis) were productive either about 87% or about 30% of the time. Association of roughly 17,000 TCR beta sequences with HLA alleles was found at 0.05 false discovery rate in a later analysis. Cytomegalovirus status was reportedly diagnosed by the classifier with high specificity and sensitivity.

The PCR had 60 Vbeta and 13 Jbeta primers. Sequencing was performed with immunoSEQ multiplex PCR; in TCRdb, only in-frame clones are kept and a portion is missing. The data hold 85,000 to 100,000 clones, with over 65% observed a single time. Likely unrecorded immune exposures existed in these nominally healthy donors. Comment on this clone: Its antigen is unknown.

Trimming shortened V by 2 bases and J by 4 bases, and 9 bases separated the two germline ends. The CDR3 totals 14 residues. The V gene's germline CDR1 is SGHVS and CDR2 FQNEAQ. This sequence was found in a man aged 40-50 years in good health and CMV-seronegative. The sequenced sample consisted of PBMCs. This chain uses TRBV7-8 with TRBJ2-1, with a tentative D call TRBD2 (5 bases). In DNA form, the CDR3 reads TGTGCCAGCAGCTTATCAGGAGGATACAATGAGCAGTTCTTC. Its protein is CASSLSGGYNEQFF.